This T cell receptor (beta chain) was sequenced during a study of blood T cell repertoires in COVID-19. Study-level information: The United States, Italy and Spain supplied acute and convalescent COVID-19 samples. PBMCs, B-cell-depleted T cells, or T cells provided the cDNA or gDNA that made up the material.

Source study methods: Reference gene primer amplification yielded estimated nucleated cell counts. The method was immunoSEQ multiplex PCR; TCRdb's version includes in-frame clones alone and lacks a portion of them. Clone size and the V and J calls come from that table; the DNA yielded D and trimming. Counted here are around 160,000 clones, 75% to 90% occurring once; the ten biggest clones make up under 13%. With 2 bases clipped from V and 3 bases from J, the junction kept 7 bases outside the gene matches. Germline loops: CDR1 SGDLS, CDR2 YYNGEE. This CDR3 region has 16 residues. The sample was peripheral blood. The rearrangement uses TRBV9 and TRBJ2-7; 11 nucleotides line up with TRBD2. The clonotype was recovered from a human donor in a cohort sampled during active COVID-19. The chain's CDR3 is CASSVAPGTSGYEQYF. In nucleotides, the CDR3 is TGTGCCAGCAGCGTTGCCCCCGGGACTAGCGGCTACGAGCAGTACTTC. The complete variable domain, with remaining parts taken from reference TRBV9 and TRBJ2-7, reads DSGVTQTPKHLITATGQRVTLRCSPRSGDLSVYWYQQSLDQGLQFLIQYYNGEERAKGNILERFSAQQFPDLHSELNLSSLELGDSALYFCASSVAPGTSGYEQYFGPGTRLTVT.